Reported below is one T cell receptor (beta chain). As yet, its antigen is unknown. The data were obtained in a study of cytomegalovirus exposure and HLA in healthy donors. Study information: An early data release held some 85 million unique TCRs from HLA-typed donors.

This CDR3 spans 15 amino acids. Germline CDR1 and CDR2: SGHAT and FQNNGV. V was cut by 4 bases and J by 6 bases, with 18 bases left in between. The study ran its PCR with 60 Vbeta and 13 Jbeta primers. Some clones are missing from TCRdb's copy, which holds only in-frame ones; the method was immunoSEQ multiplex PCR. The data hold 150,000 to 250,000 clones, with around 74% observed a single time. The study's findings and limits: Fewer N-insertions than the roughly 670-donor mean were reportedly shown by an Asian-associated ancestry cluster in a later analysis. Later analysis associated a missense DCLRE1C variant with TCR beta V- and J-gene trimming.

Healthy people donating bone marrow made up the donors. This TCR came from a girl between 5 and 17 years old in good health and CMV-seropositive. The sample comprised PBMCs. This chain joins TRBV11-2 and TRBJ1-2; D is possibly TRBD1 (5 bases). The CDR3 here is CASSYSFRGGNGYTF. DNA for the CDR3: TGTGCCAGCAGCTATAGCTTCCGGGGGGGTAATGGCTACACCTTC. The full variable domain, completed using reference TRBV11-2 and TRBJ1-2, is EAGVAQSPRYKIIEKRQSVAFWCNPISGHATLYWYQQILGQGPKLLIQFQNNGVVDDSQLPKDRFSAERLKGVDSTLKIQPAKLEDSAVYLCASSYSFRGGNGYTFGSGTRLTVV.